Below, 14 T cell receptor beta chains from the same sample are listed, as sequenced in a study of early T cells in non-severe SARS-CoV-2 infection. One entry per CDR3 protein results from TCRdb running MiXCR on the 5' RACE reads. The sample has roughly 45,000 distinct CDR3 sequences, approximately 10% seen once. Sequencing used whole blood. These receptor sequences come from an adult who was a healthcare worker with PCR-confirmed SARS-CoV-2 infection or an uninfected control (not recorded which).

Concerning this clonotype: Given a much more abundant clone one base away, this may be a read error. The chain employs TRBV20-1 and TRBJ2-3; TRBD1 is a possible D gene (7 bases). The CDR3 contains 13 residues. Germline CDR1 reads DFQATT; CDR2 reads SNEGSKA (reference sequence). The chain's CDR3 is CSARGASTDMQYF. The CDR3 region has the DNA TGCAGTGCCAGGGGGGCTAGCACAGATATGCAGTATTTT.

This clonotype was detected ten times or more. The CDR3 nucleotides are TGCGCCAGCAGCCAAGAAGGGACAGTTGATGGCTACACCTTC. It specifies CASSQEGTVDGYTF. The gene calls are TRBV4-1 and TRBJ1-2; 7 bases match TRBD1. In germline, CDR1 is MGHRA, CDR2 YSYEKL. CDR3 length: 14 residues. With 0 bases clipped from V and 6 bases from J, the junction kept 4 bases outside the gene matches.

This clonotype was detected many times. CDR3 protein: CASSLRDPYEQYF. As DNA, the CDR3 is TGTGCCAGCAGCTTGCGGGACCCCTACGAGCAGTACTTC. The rearrangement links TRBV11-1 to TRBJ2-7, with D tentatively TRBD2 (6 bases). V was trimmed by 3 bases and J by 2 bases, leaving 8 bases between them. CDR1 SGHAT and CDR2 FQDESV come from the germline V gene (reference sequence). The CDR3 sequence is 13 residues long.

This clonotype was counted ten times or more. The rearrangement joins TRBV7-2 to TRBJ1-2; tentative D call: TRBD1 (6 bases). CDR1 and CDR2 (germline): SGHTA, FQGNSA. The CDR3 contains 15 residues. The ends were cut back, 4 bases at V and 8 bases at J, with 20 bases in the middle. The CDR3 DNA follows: TGTGCCAGCAGCTCACCCCGACAGGTAGAGAAAGGCTACACCTTC. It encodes CASSSPRQVEKGYTF.

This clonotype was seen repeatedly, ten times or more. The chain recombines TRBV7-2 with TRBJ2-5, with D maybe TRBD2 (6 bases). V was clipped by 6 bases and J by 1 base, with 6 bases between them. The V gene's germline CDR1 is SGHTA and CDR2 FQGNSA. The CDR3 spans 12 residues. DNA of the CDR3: TGTGCCAGCAGGGGGGGCCAAGAGACCCAGTACTTC. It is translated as CASRGGQETQYF.

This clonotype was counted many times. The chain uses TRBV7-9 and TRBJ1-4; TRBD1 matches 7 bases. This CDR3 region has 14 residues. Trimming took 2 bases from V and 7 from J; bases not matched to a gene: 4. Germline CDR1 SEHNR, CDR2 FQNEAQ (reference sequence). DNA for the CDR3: TGTGCCAGCAGCTTAAGTCAGGGGGTTGAAAAACTGTTTTTT. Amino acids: CASSLSQGVEKLFF.

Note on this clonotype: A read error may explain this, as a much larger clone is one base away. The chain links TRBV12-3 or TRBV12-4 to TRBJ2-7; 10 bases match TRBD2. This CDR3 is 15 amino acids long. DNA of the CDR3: TGTGCCAGCAGTCGTGGGACTAGCGCCTCCTACGAGAAGTACTTC. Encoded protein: CASSRGTSASYEKYF.

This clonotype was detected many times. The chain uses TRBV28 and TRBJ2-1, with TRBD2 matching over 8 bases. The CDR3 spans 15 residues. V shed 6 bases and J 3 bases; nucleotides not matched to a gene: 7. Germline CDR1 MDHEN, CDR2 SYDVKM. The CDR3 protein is CASRTISGIYNEQFF. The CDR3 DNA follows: TGTGCCAGCAGAACTATTAGCGGGATCTACAATGAGCAGTTCTTC.

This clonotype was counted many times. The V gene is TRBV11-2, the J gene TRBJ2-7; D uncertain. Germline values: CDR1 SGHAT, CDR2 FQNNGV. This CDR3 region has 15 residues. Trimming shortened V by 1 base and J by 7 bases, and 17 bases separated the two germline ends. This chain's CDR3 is CASSLVGVGAEEQYF. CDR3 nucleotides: TGTGCCAGCAGCTTAGTGGGTGTAGGAGCTGAGGAGCAGTACTTC.

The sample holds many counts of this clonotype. The CDR3 here is CASRLDGDTEAFF. The CDR3 DNA sequence: TGTGCCAGCAGACTAGATGGGGACACTGAAGCTTTCTTT. The V gene is TRBV28, the J gene TRBJ1-1; D call uncertain. This CDR3 comprises 13 residues. Germline CDR1 MDHEN, CDR2 SYDVKM. V shed 6 bases and J shed 3 bases, with 11 bases lying between them.

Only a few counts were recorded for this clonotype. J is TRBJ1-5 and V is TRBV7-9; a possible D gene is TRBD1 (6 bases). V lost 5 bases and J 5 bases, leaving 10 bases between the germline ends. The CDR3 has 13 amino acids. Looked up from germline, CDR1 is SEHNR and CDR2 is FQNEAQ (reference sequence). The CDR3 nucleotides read TGTGCCAGCAGCCGAGGGGGTGATCAGCCCCAGCATTTT. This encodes CASSRGGDQPQHF.

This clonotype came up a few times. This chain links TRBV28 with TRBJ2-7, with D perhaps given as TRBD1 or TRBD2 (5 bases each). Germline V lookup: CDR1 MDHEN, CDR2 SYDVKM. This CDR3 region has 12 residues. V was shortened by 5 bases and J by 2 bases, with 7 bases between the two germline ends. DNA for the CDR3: TGTGCCAGCAGTGGGGACGCCTACGAGCAGTACTTC. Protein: CASSGDAYEQYF.

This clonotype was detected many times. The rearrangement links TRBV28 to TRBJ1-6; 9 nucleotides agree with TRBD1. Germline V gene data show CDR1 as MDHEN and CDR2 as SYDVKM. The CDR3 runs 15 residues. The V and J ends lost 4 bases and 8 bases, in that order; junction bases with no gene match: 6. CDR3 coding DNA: TGTGCCAGCAGTTCGCCGGGACAGGGACATTCACCCCTCCACTTT. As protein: CASSSPGQGHSPLHF.

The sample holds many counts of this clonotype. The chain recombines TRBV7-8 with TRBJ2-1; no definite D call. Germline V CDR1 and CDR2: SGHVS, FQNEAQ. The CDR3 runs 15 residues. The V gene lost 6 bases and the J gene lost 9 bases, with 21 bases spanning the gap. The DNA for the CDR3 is TGTGCCAGCAGTTCAAACTGGGTCGGTGGGGTTGAGCAGTTCTTC. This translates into CASSSNWVGGVEQFF.